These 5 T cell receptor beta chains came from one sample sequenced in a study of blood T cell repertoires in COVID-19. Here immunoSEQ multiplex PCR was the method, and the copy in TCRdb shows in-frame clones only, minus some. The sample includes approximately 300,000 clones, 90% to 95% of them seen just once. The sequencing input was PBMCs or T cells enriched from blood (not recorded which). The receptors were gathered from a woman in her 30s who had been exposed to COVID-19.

The CDR3 here is CASSHIDSVHEQYF. The DNA for the CDR3 is TGCGCCAGCAGCCACATTGACAGCGTTCACGAGCAGTACTTC. The chain combines TRBV5-1 with TRBJ2-7; maybe TRBD1 (5 bases). CDR1 and CDR2 from the germline V gene are SGHRS and YFSETQ. The CDR3 runs 14 residues. Trimming pared 4 bases from V and 5 bases from J, leaving 16 bases between.

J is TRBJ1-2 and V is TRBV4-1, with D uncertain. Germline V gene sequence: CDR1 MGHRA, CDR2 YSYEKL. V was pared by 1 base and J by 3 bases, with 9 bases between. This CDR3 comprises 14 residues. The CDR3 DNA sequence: TGCGCCAGCAGCCAAGGGGCAGGCTACTATGGCTACACCTTC. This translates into CASSQGAGYYGYTF.

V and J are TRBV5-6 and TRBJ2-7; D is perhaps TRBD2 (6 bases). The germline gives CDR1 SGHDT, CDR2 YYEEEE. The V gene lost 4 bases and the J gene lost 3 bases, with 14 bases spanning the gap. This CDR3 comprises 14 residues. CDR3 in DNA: TGTGCCAGCAGCGCGACGGGGGTGGGCTACGAGCAGTACTTC. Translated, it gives CASSATGVGYEQYF. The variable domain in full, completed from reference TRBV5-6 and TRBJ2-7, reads DAGVTQSPTHLIKTRGQQVTLRCSPKSGHDTVSWYQQALGQGPQFIFQYYEEEERQRGNFPDRFSGHQFPNYSSELNVNALLLGDSALYLCASSATGVGYEQYFGPGTRLTVT.

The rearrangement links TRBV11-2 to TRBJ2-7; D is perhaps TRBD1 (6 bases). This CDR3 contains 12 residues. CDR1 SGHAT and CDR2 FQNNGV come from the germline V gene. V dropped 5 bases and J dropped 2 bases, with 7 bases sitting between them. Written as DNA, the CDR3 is TGTGCCAGCAGCCGACAGGCCTACGAGCAGTACTTC. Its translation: CASSRQAYEQYF.

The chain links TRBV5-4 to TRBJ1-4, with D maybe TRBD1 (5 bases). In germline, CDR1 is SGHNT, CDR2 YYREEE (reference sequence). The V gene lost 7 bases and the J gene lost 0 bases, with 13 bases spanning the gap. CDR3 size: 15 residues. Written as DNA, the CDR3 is TGTGCCAGCCGGTTGGGGCCTGCAACTAATGAAAAACTGTTTTTT. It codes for CASRLGPATNEKLFF. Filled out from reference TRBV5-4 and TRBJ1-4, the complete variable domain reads ETGVTQSPTHLIKTRGQQVTLRCSSQSGHNTVSWYQQALGQGPQFIFQYYREEENGRGNFPPRFSGLQFPNYSSELNVNALELDDSALYLCASRLGPATNEKLFFGSGTQLSVL.